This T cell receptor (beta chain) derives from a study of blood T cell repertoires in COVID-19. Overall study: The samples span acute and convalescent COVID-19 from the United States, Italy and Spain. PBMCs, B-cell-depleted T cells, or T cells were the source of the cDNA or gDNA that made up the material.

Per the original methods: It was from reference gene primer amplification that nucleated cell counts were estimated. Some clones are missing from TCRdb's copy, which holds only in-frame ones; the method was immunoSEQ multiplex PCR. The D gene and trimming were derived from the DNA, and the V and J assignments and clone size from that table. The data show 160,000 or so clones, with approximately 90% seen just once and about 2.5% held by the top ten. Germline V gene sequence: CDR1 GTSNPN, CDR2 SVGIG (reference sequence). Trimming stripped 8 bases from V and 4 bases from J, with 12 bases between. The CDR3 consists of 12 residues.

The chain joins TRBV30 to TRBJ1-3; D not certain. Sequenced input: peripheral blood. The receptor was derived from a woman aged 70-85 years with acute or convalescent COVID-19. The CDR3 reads CAVPTGGNTIYF. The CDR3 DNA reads TGTGCCGTTCCCACCGGGGGAAACACCATATATTTT.